The entry below describes one TCR beta chain. These data are taken from a study of cytomegalovirus exposure and HLA in healthy donors. About the study: According to later analysis, the same platform produced the approximately 130 validation and around 730 first-cohort repertoires.

CDR3 length: 15 residues. Looked up from germline, CDR1 is MNHEY and CDR2 is SVGAGI. Trimming cost V 4 bases and J 4 bases; bases outside gene matches: 7. Sequencing used immunoSEQ multiplex PCR; TCRdb keeps in-frame clones, though not all of them. The sample records 100,000 to 150,000 clones, roughly 91% being singletons. The chain is built from TRBV6-5 and TRBJ1-1, with TRBD1 identical over 9 bases. This sequence was found in a man aged 25 to 45 in good health and CMV-seronegative. The sample consisted of PBMCs. CDR3 nucleotide sequence: TGTGCCAGCAGTTTGGCCACAGGGGGCGGCACTGAAGCTTTCTTT. This encodes CASSLATGGGTEAFF.